Presented here are 14 T cell receptor beta chains from one specimen sequenced in a study of blood T cell repertoires in COVID-19. Libraries were prepared by immunoSEQ multiplex PCR; TCRdb keeps only in-frame clonotypes and omits some of them. The table records about 80,000 clones, approximately 76% of them present only once. The sample consisted of peripheral blood. These receptors were taken from an older man with active or convalescent COVID-19.

The CDR3 protein is CASSELDFGTQYF. CDR3 DNA sequence: TGTGCCAGCAGTGAACTTGACTTCGGGACCCAGTACTTC. The chain combines TRBV6-1 with TRBJ2-5; D is uncertain. The CDR3 is 13 amino acids. Germline CDR1 reads MNHNS; CDR2 reads SASEGT. V was clipped by 2 bases and J by 7 bases, with 11 bases between them.

J is TRBJ1-6 and V is TRBV5-1; weak D call: TRBD1 (6 bases). Trimming left V 4 bases short and J 0 bases short, with 11 bases between. This CDR3 is built from 16 residues. CDR1 is SGHRS, CDR2 YFSETQ, per germline. In nucleotides, the CDR3 is TGCGCCAGCAGCCCGGACAGCAGCTCCTATAATTCACCCCTCCACTTT. It codes for CASSPDSSSYNSPLHF. The full variable domain, its missing parts supplied by reference TRBV5-1 and TRBJ1-6, is KAGVTQTPRYLIKTRGQQVTLSCSPISGHRSVSWYQQTPGQGLQFLFEYFSETQRNKGNFPGRFSGRQFSNSRSEMNVSTLELGDSALYLCASSPDSSSYNSPLHFGNGTRLTVT.

The chain recombines TRBV3-1 (or the pseudogene TRBV3-2) with TRBJ2-7, with a tentative D call TRBD2 (6 bases). Germline CDR1 reads LGHDT; CDR2 reads YNNKEL (reference sequence). V lost 1 base to trimming and J lost 3 bases, with 13 bases between them. The CDR3 contains 15 residues. CDR3 region: CASSQGGGAHYEQYF. In nucleotides, the CDR3 is TGTGCCAGCAGCCAAGGAGGAGGGGCCCACTACGAGCAGTACTTC.

The V gene is TRBV27, the J gene TRBJ1-2; no clear D. The ends were cut back, 2 bases at V and 6 bases at J, with 10 bases in the middle. CDR3 length: 13 residues. CDR1 is MNHEY and CDR2 is SMNVEV in the germline V gene (reference sequence). CDR3: CASSLLSGHGYTF. Written as DNA, the CDR3 is TGTGCCAGCAGTTTACTGTCAGGTCATGGCTACACCTTC.

The rearrangement links TRBV11-3 to TRBJ2-7; the D gene is possibly TRBD1 (5 bases). The germline CDR1 and CDR2 sequences are SGHNT and YENEEA. The CDR3 runs 13 residues. Deletions cut 5 bases from V and 3 bases from J, with 11 bases between. The CDR3 DNA reads as TGTGCCAGCAGCCTTGACAGTTTCTACGAGCAGTACTTC. Translated: CASSLDSFYEQYF. The full variable domain, in which reference TRBV11-3 and TRBJ2-7 provide the parts outside the CDR3, is EAGVVQSPRYKIIEKKQPVAFWCNPISGHNTLYWYLQNLGQGPELLIRYENEEAVDDSQLPKDRFSAERLKGVDSTLKIQPAELGDSAVYLCASSLDSFYEQYFGPGTRLTVT.

The chain links TRBV28 to TRBJ2-3; D possibly corresponds to TRBD1 (5 bases). Germline CDR1 reads MDHEN; CDR2 reads SYDVKM. V dropped 2 bases and J dropped 14 bases, with 14 bases sitting between them. This CDR3 is built from 12 residues. DNA of the CDR3: TGTGCCAGCAGTTTAAGTGGGGCCCCGACGTATTTT. As protein: CASSLSGAPTYF. Using reference TRBV28 and TRBJ2-3 for the parts outside the CDR3, the full variable domain is DVKVTQSSRYLVKRTGEKVFLECVQDMDHENMFWYRQDPGLGLRLIYFSYDVKMKEKGDIPEGYSVSREKKERFSLILESASTNQTSMYLCASSLSGAPTYFGPGTRLTVL.

J is TRBJ1-4 and V is TRBV6-5; the match to TRBD1 covers 8 bases. Germline-derived CDR1 and CDR2 are MNHEY and SVGAGI. With 8 bases clipped from V and 7 bases from J, the junction kept 9 bases outside the gene matches. The CDR3 runs to 14 residues. CDR3 residues: CASRVGQGGEKLFF. The CDR3, as DNA: TGTGCCAGCCGCGTAGGACAGGGAGGTGAAAAACTGTTTTTT.

This chain uses TRBV10-3 with TRBJ1-5; no reliable D call. CDR1 and CDR2 (germline): ENHRY, SYGVKD. The V end was cut by 5 bases, the J end by 1 base, with 9 bases between. The CDR3 covers 14 residues. This CDR3 is CAISPSVSNQPQHF. The CDR3 nucleotides are TGTGCCATCAGTCCTTCTGTGAGCAATCAGCCCCAGCATTTT.

The J gene is TRBJ2-3, the V gene TRBV11-3; 16 bases fit TRBD2. Germline CDR1 SGHNT, CDR2 YENEEA. CDR3 length equals 18 residues. The junction had 9 bases not matched to a gene; V was cut back by 5 bases and J by 4 bases. CDR3 coding DNA: TGTGCCAGCAGCCCGGGGCCGGGACTAGCGGGGGGGGCAGATACGCAGTATTTT. Translation gives CASSPGPGLAGGADTQYF.

V gene TRBV2 combines with J gene TRBJ1-2; D might be TRBD1 (6 bases). Germline V gene lookup returns CDR1 SNHLY and CDR2 FYNNEI. This CDR3 is 15 amino acids long. V was trimmed by 3 bases and J by 4 bases, leaving 15 bases between them. This CDR3 reads CASSEGHPRSYGYTF. The CDR3, as DNA: TGTGCCAGCAGTGAGGGACACCCCAGGAGCTATGGCTACACCTTC.

The chain uses TRBV15 and TRBJ2-1; 11 bases line up with TRBD1. CDR1 and CDR2 from the germline V gene are LNHNV and YYDKDF (reference sequence). The CDR3 is made up of 17 amino acids. Trimming at V came to 1 base and at J to 7 bases, leaving 9 bases not matched to a gene. CDR3 nucleotide sequence: TGTGCCACCAGCAGAGGTCTTGGGGACAGGGGGGAGAATGAGCAGTTCTTC. This codes for CATSRGLGDRGENEQFF.

The chain recombines TRBV7-9 with TRBJ2-7; TRBD1 agrees at 9 bases. The CDR3 is 13 amino acids. Germline CDR1 reads SEHNR; CDR2 reads FQNEAQ (reference sequence). The V segment lost 7 bases and the J segment 6 bases; nucleotides outside the gene matches: 7. CDR3 nucleotides: TGTGCCAGCATCGTACAGGGGGCCAGCGAGCAGTACTTC. Protein sequence: CASIVQGASEQYF.

This clone was observed a handful of times. The chain has TRBV29-1 and TRBJ2-5, with TRBD2 matching 9 bases. Germline V lookup: CDR1 SQVTM, CDR2 ANQGSEA. This CDR3 is 14 amino acids long. V gave up 4 bases and J gave up 3 bases; unmatched junction bases: 6. In nucleotides, the CDR3 is TGCAGCGTTGGGGCGAGACTAGCGGAAGAGACCCAGTACTTC. This encodes CSVGARLAEETQYF.

The count of this clone is one. The chain links TRBV28 to TRBJ2-6; D is perhaps TRBD1 (5 bases). The germline V gene encodes CDR1 MDHEN and CDR2 SYDVKM. V lost 5 bases and J lost 1, with 12 bases in between. The CDR3 covers 16 residues. CDR3 sequence reads: CASSRQGRSGANVLTF. The CDR3 region has the DNA TGTGCCAGCAGTAGGCAGGGCCGTTCTGGGGCCAACGTCCTGACTTTC.